This passage covers 25 T cell receptor beta chains from one sample sequenced in a study of CD8 T cells in Susac syndrome. Reverse transcription used roughly 0.5 to 1 ug RNA and random hexamers. Each CDR3 protein is one row after TCRdb ran MiXCR on the immunoSEQ multiplex PCR reads. The sample includes approximately 180,000 distinct CDR3 sequences, approximately 93% of them seen just once. The sequenced material came from CD4+ T cells from PBMCs. The source of these receptors is a human donor with multiple sclerosis.

The chain links TRBV2 to TRBJ1-2; a possible D gene is TRBD1 (6 bases). Germline CDR1 is SNHLY and CDR2 is FYNNEI. This CDR3 is built from 10 residues. The ends were cut back, 8 bases at V and 7 bases at J, with 8 bases in the middle. The CDR3 DNA is TGTGCCAGCGCCAGGGGTGGCTACACCTTC. Protein product: CASARGGYTF.

This chain joins TRBV7-3 and TRBJ2-3; the match to TRBD2 covers 7 bases. The CDR3 consists of 15 residues. In germline, CDR1 is SGHTA, CDR2 FQGTGA. Trimming cost V 0 bases and J 3 bases; bases outside gene matches: 3. CDR3 DNA sequence: TGTGCCAGCAGCTTAACCCTAGCGGAGACAGATACGCAGTATTTT. It specifies CASSLTLAETDTQYF.

V usage is TRBV28 and J usage is TRBJ2-1; the D gene is possibly TRBD1 (6 bases). Trimming stripped 4 bases from V and 7 bases from J, with 17 bases between. Per the germline V gene, CDR1 is MDHEN and CDR2 is SYDVKM. This CDR3 is built from 15 residues. Written as DNA, the CDR3 is TGTGCCAGCAGTTCTAAAGGGGGAGTAACTAATGAGCAGTTCTTC. This translates into CASSSKGGVTNEQFF.

This clonotype was detected only once. The DNA of the CDR3 is TGCGCCAGCAGCTTGTTTACAGACACCGGGGAGCTGTTTTTT. Translation gives CASSLFTDTGELFF. The chain recombines TRBV5-1 with TRBJ2-2; D uncertain. The CDR3 is made up of 14 amino acids. Trimming removed 1 base from V and 3 bases from J, with 7 bases in between. Germline V gene sequence: CDR1 SGHRS, CDR2 YFSETQ. Supplemented by reference TRBV5-1 and TRBJ2-2, the full variable domain reads KAGVTQTPRYLIKTRGQQVTLSCSPISGHRSVSWYQQTPGQGLQFLFEYFSETQRNKGNFPGRFSGRQFSNSRSEMNVSTLELGDSALYLCASSLFTDTGELFFGEGSRLTVL.

This rearrangement joins TRBV14 to TRBJ2-1; 8 bases align to TRBD1. Germline lookup yields CDR1 SGHDN and CDR2 FVKESK. The CDR3 has 16 residues. J lost 4 bases, V lost 4 bases, and 9 bases had no gene match. CDR3 nucleotide sequence: TGTGCCAGCAGCCCCCTTCGGACAGGGTTTTACAATGAGCAGTTCTTC. This encodes CASSPLRTGFYNEQFF. Combining the CDR3 with reference TRBV14 and TRBJ2-1 gives the whole variable domain EAGVTQFPSHSVIEKGQTVTLRCDPISGHDNLYWYRRVMGKEIKFLLHFVKESKQDESGMPNNRFLAERTGGTYSTLKVQPAELEDSGVYFCASSPLRTGFYNEQFFGPGTRLTVL.

The genes are TRBV4-1 and TRBJ2-2, with unresolved D. The germline V gene encodes CDR1 MGHRA and CDR2 YSYEKL. CDR3 size: 18 residues. Trimming took off 4 bases at V and 2 bases at J, with 20 bases between the two ends. The CDR3 coding sequence is TGCGCCAGCAGCCTCGGAACTGGATCCCTCCCCAACACCGGGGAGCTGTTTTTT. It translates to CASSLGTGSLPNTGELFF.

The rearrangement joins TRBV10-1 to TRBJ1-1; D is uncertain. CDR1 and CDR2 from the germline V gene are WNHNN and SYGVQD (reference sequence). Trimming removed 3 bases from V and 1 base from J, with 6 bases in between. This CDR3 is 13 amino acids long. The CDR3 sequence is CASSDEKNTEAFF. The CDR3, as DNA: TGCGCCAGCAGTGATGAGAAGAACACTGAAGCTTTCTTT.

The rearrangement uses TRBV4-2 and TRBJ1-1; no clear D. The CDR3 has 14 residues. Trimming cost V 0 bases and J 5 bases, with 10 bases left between them. In germline, CDR1 is LGHNA, CDR2 YNFKEQ. CDR3 sequence reads: CASSQEVVGTEAFF. The CDR3 DNA is TGTGCCAGCAGCCAAGAAGTAGTCGGGACTGAAGCTTTCTTT.

The chain combines TRBV24-1 with TRBJ2-1, with 8 bases lining up with TRBD2. The CDR3 totals 16 residues. V shed 5 bases, J shed 2 bases, and the junction held 7 bases outside the gene matches. CDR1 is KGHDR and CDR2 is SFDVKD in the germline V gene. CDR3 sequence: CATSGGYSGAYNEQFF. The CDR3 bases are TGTGCCACCAGTGGGGGCTATAGCGGGGCCTACAATGAGCAGTTCTTC.

The chain is built from TRBV19 and TRBJ1-6, with 10 bases identical to TRBD1. This CDR3 spans 15 amino acids. CDR1 and CDR2 from the germline V gene are LNHDA and SQIVND (reference sequence). Germline trimming cut 6 bases from V and 12 bases from J; bases unmatched to any gene: 11. Here the CDR3 reads CASSLTGQGEGPLHF. The CDR3 nucleotides read TGTGCCAGTAGCCTAACAGGACAGGGGGAAGGACCCCTCCACTTT.

The CDR3, as DNA: TGTGCCAGCAGATCTAGCGGGAGGGCCACTGAGCAGTTCTTC. The encoded protein is CASRSSGRATEQFF. This sequence joins TRBV6-6 and TRBJ2-1, with 12 bases aligning to TRBD2. This CDR3 is built from 14 residues. The germline CDR1 and CDR2 sequences are MNHNY and SVGAGI (reference sequence). The ends lost 6 bases at V and 9 bases at J; junction bases unmatched: 6.

The J gene is TRBJ1-1, the V gene TRBV10-3; TRBD1 matches 9 bases. V gave up 5 bases and J gave up 1 base; unmatched junction bases: 5. This CDR3 is 15 amino acids long. The germline CDR1 and CDR2 sequences are ENHRY and SYGVKD. The CDR3 is CAISRDRDKNTEAFF. CDR3 sequence (DNA): TGTGCCATCAGTCGGGACAGGGATAAGAACACTGAAGCTTTCTTT.

The genes are TRBV30 and TRBJ2-7; D is perhaps TRBD1 or TRBD2 (5 bases each). CDR3 length: 12 amino acids. The ends were cut back, 0 bases at V and 6 bases at J, with 9 bases in the middle. Looked up from germline, CDR1 is GTSNPN and CDR2 is SVGIG (reference sequence). CDR3 in amino acids: CAWSVRGPEQYF. CDR3 sequence (DNA): TGTGCCTGGAGTGTACGGGGACCCGAGCAGTACTTC.

The rearrangement uses TRBV14 and TRBJ2-5; D might be TRBD1 (6 bases). Between the trimmed V and J ends, which lost 2 bases and 6 bases, there was a span of 16 bases. The germline V gene encodes CDR1 SGHDN and CDR2 FVKESK. The CDR3 loop spans 15 amino acids. For the CDR3, the DNA is TGTGCCAGCAGCCAATTTTATCCACAGGGAAAGACCCAGTACTTC. Translation gives CASSQFYPQGKTQYF. Full variable domain (remainder filled in from reference TRBV14 and TRBJ2-5): EAGVTQFPSHSVIEKGQTVTLRCDPISGHDNLYWYRRVMGKEIKFLLHFVKESKQDESGMPNNRFLAERTGGTYSTLKVQPAELEDSGVYFCASSQFYPQGKTQYFGPGTRLLVL.

The CDR3 nucleotides read TGTGCCAGCAGTTTGCAACAGGGTCGCGCTGAAGCTTTCTTT. Encoded protein: CASSLQQGRAEAFF. This chain connects TRBV6-2 or TRBV6-3 to TRBJ1-1; maybe TRBD1 (6 bases). Germline V gene sequence: CDR1 MNHEY, CDR2 SVGEGT. The V end lost 4 bases, the J end lost 6 bases, and 15 bases lay between the germline ends. CDR3 length: 14 residues.

This chain uses TRBV6-5 with TRBJ1-1, with a possible D match to TRBD1 (6 bases). Trimming left V 6 bases short and J 5 bases short, with 16 bases between. Germline V lookup: CDR1 MNHEY, CDR2 SVGAGI. The CDR3 runs 14 residues. The CDR3 DNA follows: TGTGCCAGCAGAAAAGGGGGGCGCGGGACTGAAGCTTTCTTT. Protein sequence: CASRKGGRGTEAFF.

The V and J genes are TRBV6-6 and TRBJ2-3; 15 bases map to TRBD2. The junction had 9 bases not matched to a gene; V was cut back by 6 bases and J by 8 bases. Germline V gene sequence: CDR1 MNHNY, CDR2 SVGAGI (reference sequence). This CDR3 has 16 amino acids. CDR3 nucleotide sequence: TGTGCCAGCAGGCCAGGGACTAGCGGGAGGATTGGTACGCAGTATTTT. Translated: CASRPGTSGRIGTQYF.

In its sample, this clonotype was seen once. The chain joins TRBV9 to TRBJ1-2; TRBD1 might be the D (6 bases). V was shortened by 0 bases and J by 8 bases, with 20 bases between the two germline ends. Germline V gene data show CDR1 as SGDLS and CDR2 as YYNGEE. CDR3 size: 16 residues. The CDR3 sequence is CASSVAGPGEVQGYTF. The DNA for the CDR3 is TGTGCCAGCAGCGTAGCCGGGCCAGGGGAGGTACAGGGCTACACCTTC. Full variable domain (outside the CDR3, taken from reference TRBV9 and TRBJ1-2): DSGVTQTPKHLITATGQRVTLRCSPRSGDLSVYWYQQSLDQGLQFLIQYYNGEERAKGNILERFSAQQFPDLHSELNLSSLELGDSALYFCASSVAGPGEVQGYTFGSGTRLTVV.

V is TRBV2 and J is TRBJ2-1; D remains ambiguous. Trimming took 1 base from V and 4 from J, leaving 11 bases between them. There are 15 residues in the CDR3. In germline, CDR1 is SNHLY, CDR2 FYNNEI. CDR3 in amino acids: CASSEEDGLYNEQFF. CDR3 bases: TGTGCCAGCAGTGAAGAAGATGGGCTATACAATGAGCAGTTCTTC.

CDR3 bases: TGTGCCAGCAGCGTCTCCACAGATGCGGGGGGCAAGTACCAAGAGACCCAGTACTTC. It yields the protein CASSVSTDAGGKYQETQYF. This rearrangement joins TRBV9 to TRBJ2-5, with 8 bases aligning to TRBD2. Germline CDR1 reads SGDLS; CDR2 reads YYNGEE. This CDR3 has 19 residues. Losses at the gene ends were 2 bases for V and 0 bases for J; bases not matched to a gene: 15.

The V and J genes are TRBV23-1 and TRBJ1-1; D is possibly TRBD1 (5 bases). TRBV23-1 is given ORF status, its function remaining uncertain. Trimming cost V 0 bases and J 2 bases, with 10 bases left between them. CDR3 length: 15 residues. For the CDR3, the DNA is TGCGCCAGCAGTCAATCCCATCGGGGCAACACTGAAGCTTTCTTT. This sequence encodes CASSQSHRGNTEAFF.

The chain combines TRBV5-1 with TRBJ2-3; 12 bases fit TRBD2. The CDR3 is 17 amino acids. V shed 4 bases and J 5 bases; nucleotides not matched to a gene: 11. CDR1 and CDR2 from the germline V gene are SGHRS and YFSETQ. CDR3 sequence (DNA): TGCGCCAGCAGCGATCCTAGCGGGGGGGCCTCTGAAGATACGCAGTATTTT. It specifies CASSDPSGGASEDTQYF.

This chain joins TRBV21-1 and TRBJ2-5. TRBV21-1 is shown as a pseudogene. The CDR3 consists of 16 residues. CDR3 sequence: CASHSFIYPYQETQYF. The DNA of the CDR3 is TGTGCCAGCCATAGCTTTATATATCCGTACCAAGAGACCCAGTACTTC.

The chain uses TRBV11-2 and TRBJ2-7, with 9 nucleotides matching TRBD1. V lost 5 bases to trimming and J lost 7 bases; unmatched junction nucleotides: 3. From germline, CDR1 is SGHAT and CDR2 FQNNGV. This CDR3 spans 12 amino acids. The CDR3: CASSNRGLEQYF. CDR3 sequence (DNA): TGTGCCAGCAGCAACAGGGGGCTTGAGCAGTACTTC.

V usage is TRBV30 and J usage is TRBJ1-5; no clear D. Germline values: CDR1 GTSNPN, CDR2 SVGIG (reference sequence). This CDR3 is built from 14 residues. Trimming left V 0 bases short and J 3 bases short, with 9 bases between. The chain's CDR3 is CAWSVQWLNQPQHF. CDR3 DNA: TGTGCCTGGAGTGTACAGTGGCTCAATCAGCCCCAGCATTTT. The full variable domain, in which reference TRBV30 and TRBJ1-5 provide the parts outside the CDR3, is SQTIHQWPATLVQPVGSPLSLECTVEGTSNPNLYWYRQAAGRGLQLLFYSVGIGQISSEVPQNLSASRPQDRQFILSSKKLLLSDSGFYLCAWSVQWLNQPQHFGDGTRLSIL.